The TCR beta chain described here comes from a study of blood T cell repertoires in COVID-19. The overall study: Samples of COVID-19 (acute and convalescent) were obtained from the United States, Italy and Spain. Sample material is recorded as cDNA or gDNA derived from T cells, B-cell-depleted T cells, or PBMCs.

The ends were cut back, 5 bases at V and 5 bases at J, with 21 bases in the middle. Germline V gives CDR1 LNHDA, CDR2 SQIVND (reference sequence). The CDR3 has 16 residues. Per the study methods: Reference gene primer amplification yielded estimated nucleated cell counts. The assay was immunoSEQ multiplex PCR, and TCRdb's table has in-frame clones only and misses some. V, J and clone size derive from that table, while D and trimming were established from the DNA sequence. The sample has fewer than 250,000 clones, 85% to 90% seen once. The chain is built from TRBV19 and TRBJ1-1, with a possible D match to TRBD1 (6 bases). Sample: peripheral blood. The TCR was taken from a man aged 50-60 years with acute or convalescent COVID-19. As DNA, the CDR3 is TGTGCCAGTAGTCCTCGAACCGGGACAAGTTTTACTGAAGCTTTCTTT. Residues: CASSPRTGTSFTEAFF.